This passage covers 11 T cell receptor beta chains from one sample sequenced in a study of blood T cell repertoires in COVID-19. Here immunoSEQ multiplex PCR was the method, and the copy in TCRdb shows in-frame clones only, minus some. The table includes roughly 120,000 clones, roughly 86% detected once. Material: peripheral blood. These TCRs come from a human donor in a cohort sampled during active COVID-19.

V and J are TRBV6-4 and TRBJ2-3; D possibly corresponds to TRBD2 (5 bases). The germline CDR1 and CDR2 sequences are MRHNA and SNTAGT. V was pared by 2 bases and J by 8 bases, with 11 bases between. The CDR3 has 13 residues. CDR3 in DNA: TGTGCCAGCAGTGACGAGCGGAGGACTACGCAGTATTTT. Its protein is CASSDERRTTQYF.

CDR3 in amino acids: CASSPGQDYGYTF. In DNA form, the CDR3 reads TGTGCCAGCTCACCGGGACAGGATTATGGCTACACCTTC. This chain joins TRBV18 and TRBJ1-2; 8 nucleotides line up with TRBD1. Germline CDR1 reads KGHSH; CDR2 reads LQKENI. Trimming cost V 3 bases and J 5 bases; bases outside gene matches: 2. This CDR3 is built from 13 residues.

The chain carries TRBV7-2 and TRBJ1-5; D unclear. V lost 5 bases to trimming and J lost 7 bases, with 12 bases between them. Germline loops: CDR1 SGHTA, CDR2 FQGNSA. This CDR3 has 13 amino acids. The CDR3 sequence is CASSPSFSQPQHF. The DNA of the CDR3 is TGTGCCAGCAGCCCATCCTTTAGCCAGCCCCAGCATTTT. Based on the CDR3 plus reference TRBV7-2 and TRBJ1-5, the full variable domain is GAGVSQSPSNKVTEKGKDVELRCDPISGHTALYWYRQSLGQGLEFLIYFQGNSAPDKSGLPSDRFSAERTGGSVSTLTIQRTQQEDSAVYLCASSPSFSQPQHFGDGTRLSIL.

This chain joins TRBV7-9 and TRBJ2-5, with TRBD2 identical over 8 bases. CDR3 length equals 19 residues. Germline CDR1 SEHNR, CDR2 FQNEAQ (reference sequence). J was trimmed by 0 bases and V by 4 bases; bases with no gene match: 16. CDR3 bases: TGTGCCAGCAGCTCTCCGGAGGGTAGCGGGATACTGTACCAAGAGACCCAGTACTTC. Translating it yields CASSSPEGSGILYQETQYF.

The V gene is TRBV28, the J gene TRBJ2-5; TRBD2 matches at 10 bases. The V gene's germline CDR1 is MDHEN and CDR2 SYDVKM. CDR3 length: 16 residues. V trimming: 6 bases; J trimming: 1 base; junction bases outside the gene matches: 8. DNA of the CDR3: TGTGCCAGCAGCCGCACTAGCGGGACCCCCCAAGAGACCCAGTACTTC. Translation gives CASSRTSGTPQETQYF.

The J gene is TRBJ2-5, the V gene TRBV19; 7 bases map to TRBD2. The V gene's germline CDR1 is LNHDA and CDR2 SQIVND (reference sequence). The CDR3 contains 15 residues. Trimming took 0 bases from V and 4 from J; bases not matched to a gene: 5. CDR3 sequence: CASSIEGLVSETQYF. CDR3 in DNA: TGTGCCAGTAGTATAGAAGGACTAGTGTCAGAGACCCAGTACTTC.

The chain is built from TRBV19 and TRBJ1-2; maybe TRBD1 (5 bases). The V gene lost 5 bases and the J gene lost 2 bases, with 9 bases spanning the gap. The CDR3 runs 13 residues. Germline V gene data show CDR1 as LNHDA and CDR2 as SQIVND (reference sequence). This CDR3 is CASSLGLNYGYTF. The CDR3 DNA reads as TGTGCCAGTAGTTTGGGGCTGAACTATGGCTACACCTTC.

V and J are TRBV27 and TRBJ2-7, with 7 bases that match TRBD2. The ends lost 2 bases at V and 2 bases at J; junction bases unmatched: 9. The CDR3 covers 16 residues. Germline-derived CDR1 and CDR2 are MNHEY and SMNVEV (reference sequence). The CDR3 coding sequence is TGTGCCAGCAGTTTAGGTGGCGGGAGACTAACCTACGAGCAGTACTTC. It yields the protein CASSLGGGRLTYEQYF.

The rearrangement joins TRBV7-9 to TRBJ1-2; a possible D gene is TRBD1 (6 bases). The germline V gene has CDR1 SEHNR and CDR2 FQNEAQ (reference sequence). The CDR3 loop spans 14 amino acids. Between the trimmed V and J ends, which lost 2 bases and 2 bases, there was a span of 9 bases. CDR3 sequence (DNA): TGTGCCAGCAGCTTATCAGGGGACAACTATGGCTACACCTTC. It codes for CASSLSGDNYGYTF.

This rearrangement joins TRBV10-1 to TRBJ2-7, with 12 positions matching TRBD1. The CDR3 is 14 residues long. Germline trimming cut 8 bases from V and 6 bases from J; bases unmatched to any gene: 8. Germline CDR1 is WNHNN and CDR2 is SYGVQD (reference sequence). CDR3 protein: CASGSGTGGREQYF. Here the CDR3 DNA reads TGCGCCAGCGGTTCCGGGACAGGGGGCCGCGAGCAGTACTTC.

The V and J genes are TRBV12-3 or TRBV12-4 and TRBJ1-5; D remains unclear. V was clipped by 2 bases and J by 4 bases, with 6 bases between them. The CDR3 is made up of 13 amino acids. The CDR3: CASSLSENQPQHF. CDR3 in DNA: TGTGCCAGCAGTTTATCCGAGAATCAGCCCCAGCATTTT.